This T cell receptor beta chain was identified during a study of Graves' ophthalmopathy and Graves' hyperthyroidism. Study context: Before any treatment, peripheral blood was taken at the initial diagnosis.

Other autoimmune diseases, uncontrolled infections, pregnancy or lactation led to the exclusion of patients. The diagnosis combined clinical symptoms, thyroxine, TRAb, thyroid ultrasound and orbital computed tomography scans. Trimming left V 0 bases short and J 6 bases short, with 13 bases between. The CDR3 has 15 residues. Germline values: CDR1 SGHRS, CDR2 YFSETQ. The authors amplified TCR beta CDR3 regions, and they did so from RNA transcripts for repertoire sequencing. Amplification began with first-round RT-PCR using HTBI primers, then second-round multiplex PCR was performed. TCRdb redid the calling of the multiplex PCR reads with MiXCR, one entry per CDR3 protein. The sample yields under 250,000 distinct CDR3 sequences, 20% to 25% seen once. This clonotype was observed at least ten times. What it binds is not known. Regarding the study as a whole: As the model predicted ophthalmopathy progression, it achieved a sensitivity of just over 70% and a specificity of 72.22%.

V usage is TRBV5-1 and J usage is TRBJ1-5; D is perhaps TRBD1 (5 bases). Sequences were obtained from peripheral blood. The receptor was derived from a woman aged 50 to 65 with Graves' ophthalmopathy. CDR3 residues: CASSLAGDWSQPQHF. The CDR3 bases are TGCGCCAGCAGCTTGGCGGGGGACTGGAGTCAGCCCCAGCATTTT.